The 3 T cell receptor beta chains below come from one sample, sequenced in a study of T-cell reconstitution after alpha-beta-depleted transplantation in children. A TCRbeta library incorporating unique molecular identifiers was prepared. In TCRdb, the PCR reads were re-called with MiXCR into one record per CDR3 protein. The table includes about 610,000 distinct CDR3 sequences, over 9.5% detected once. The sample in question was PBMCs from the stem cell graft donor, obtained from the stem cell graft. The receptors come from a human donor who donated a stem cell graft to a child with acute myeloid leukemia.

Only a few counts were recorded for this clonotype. CDR3 protein: CASTEGALETQYF. CDR3 bases: TGTGCCAGCACCGAGGGGGCTTTGGAGACCCAGTACTTC. The genes are TRBV6-1 and TRBJ2-5; 7 nucleotides match TRBD1. The ends lost 7 bases at V and 5 bases at J; junction bases unmatched: 7. Germline V CDR1 and CDR2: MNHNS, SASEGT. The CDR3 runs 13 residues.

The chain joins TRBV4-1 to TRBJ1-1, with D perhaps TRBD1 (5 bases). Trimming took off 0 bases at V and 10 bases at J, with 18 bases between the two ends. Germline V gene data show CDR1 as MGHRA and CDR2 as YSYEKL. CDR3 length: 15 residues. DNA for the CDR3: TGCGCCAGCAGCCAAGATTTCCCCGGTGGGGCCCGAGCTTTCTTT. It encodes CASSQDFPGGARAFF.

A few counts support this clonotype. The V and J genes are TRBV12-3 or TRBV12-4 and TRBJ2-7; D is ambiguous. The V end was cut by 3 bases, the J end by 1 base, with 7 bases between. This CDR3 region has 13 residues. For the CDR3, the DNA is TGTGCCAGCAGTTTTCAGACATCCTACGAGCAGTACTTC. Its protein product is CASSFQTSYEQYF.